This T cell receptor (beta chain) derives from a study of T-cell memory formation after mild COVID-19. For the study at large: The study found TCR clusters largely donor specific.

The CDR3 consists of 12 residues. Germline V gene lookup returns CDR1 SGDLS and CDR2 YYNGEE. V lost 4 bases and J 4 bases, leaving 8 bases between the germline ends. TCRalpha and TCRbeta libraries used 5'RACE with constant-segment primers and UMIs. TCRdb used MiXCR to reprocess the 5' RACE reads, holding one entry per CDR3 protein. The table shows some 68,000 distinct CDR3 sequences, with about a sixth occurring only once. The chain joins TRBV9 to TRBJ2-5; D might be TRBD1 (5 bases). Sequenced: PBMCs or a T cell subset sorted from them (not recorded which). This receptor was obtained from an adult woman who had mild COVID-19 (a few samples of this study predate the infection). Cell type and time point are not known. This CDR3 is CASSSQGETQYF. Here the CDR3 DNA reads TGTGCCAGCAGCTCCCAGGGAGAGACCCAGTACTTC.